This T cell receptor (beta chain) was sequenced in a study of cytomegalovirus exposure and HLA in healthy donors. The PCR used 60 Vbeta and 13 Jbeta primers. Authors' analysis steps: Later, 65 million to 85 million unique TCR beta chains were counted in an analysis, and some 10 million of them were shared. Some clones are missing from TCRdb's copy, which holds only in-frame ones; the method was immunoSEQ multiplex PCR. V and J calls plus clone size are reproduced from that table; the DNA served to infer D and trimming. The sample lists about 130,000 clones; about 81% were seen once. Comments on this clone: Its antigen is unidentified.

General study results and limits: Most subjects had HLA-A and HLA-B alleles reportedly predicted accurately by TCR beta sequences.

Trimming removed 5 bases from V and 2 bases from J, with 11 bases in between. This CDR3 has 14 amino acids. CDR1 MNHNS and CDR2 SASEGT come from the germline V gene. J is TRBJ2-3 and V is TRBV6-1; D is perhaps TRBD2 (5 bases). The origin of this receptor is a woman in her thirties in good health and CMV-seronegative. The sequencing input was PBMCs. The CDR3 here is CASSLSGYTDTQYF. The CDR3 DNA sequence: TGTGCCAGCAGTCTAAGCGGATACACAGATACGCAGTATTTT.